The 29 T cell receptor beta chains below come from one sample, sequenced in a study of cytomegalovirus exposure and HLA in healthy donors. The PCR employed 60 Vbeta primers together with 13 Jbeta primers. Data came from immunoSEQ multiplex PCR; TCRdb stores just in-frame clones and leaves some out. This sample has fewer than 110,000 clones, with approximately 80% found just once. Sequenced: PBMCs. The receptors come from a male donor in good health and CMV-seronegative.

The V gene is TRBV5-5, the J gene TRBJ1-1; tentative D call: TRBD1 (6 bases). CDR3 size: 17 residues. Germline assignment: CDR1 SGHKS and CDR2 YYEKEE (reference sequence). The ends were cut back, 0 bases at V and 4 bases at J, with 19 bases in the middle. The CDR3 nucleotides read TGTGCCAGCAGCTTGGCCAACAGGGCATCTTATGGCACTGAAGCTTTCTTT. Its protein is CASSLANRASYGTEAFF. Supplemented by reference TRBV5-5 and TRBJ1-1, the full variable domain reads DAGVTQSPTHLIKTRGQQVTLRCSPISGHKSVSWYQQVLGQGPQFIFQYYEKEERGRGNFPDRFSARQFPNYSSELNVNALLLGDSALYLCASSLANRASYGTEAFFGQGTRLTVV.

The V gene is TRBV11-2, the J gene TRBJ2-1; TRBD2 matches 11 bases. Germline V CDR1 and CDR2: SGHAT, FQNNGV. With 3 bases clipped from V and 7 bases from J, the junction kept 5 bases outside the gene matches. There are 15 residues in the CDR3. In DNA form, the CDR3 reads TGTGCCAGCAGCTTTAGCGGGAGGGAGGAAAATGAGCAGTTCTTC. Encoded protein: CASSFSGREENEQFF.

This chain connects TRBV5-1 to TRBJ2-7, with 8 nucleotides matching TRBD2. The CDR3 totals 15 residues. V lost 0 bases, J lost 10 bases, and 12 bases stayed unmatched. Germline loops: CDR1 SGHRS, CDR2 YFSETQ. The CDR3 DNA follows: TGCGCCAGCAGCTTGGCGGCTAGCGGGCTGGCGGGTCAGTACTTC. Its translation is CASSLAASGLAGQYF.

The gene calls are TRBV7-2 and TRBJ2-5; perhaps TRBD2 as D (5 bases). CDR1 SGHTA and CDR2 FQGNSA come from the germline V gene. The CDR3 spans 15 residues. V was shortened by 2 bases and J by 2 bases, with 12 bases between the two germline ends. CDR3 sequence: CASSLSPRGQETQYF. CDR3 DNA sequence: TGTGCCAGCAGCTTATCGCCCCGGGGTCAAGAGACCCAGTACTTC.

The chain combines TRBV27 with TRBJ1-2; D perhaps matches TRBD1 (5 bases). The V end was cut by 6 bases, the J end by 4 bases, with 12 bases between. CDR1 and CDR2 from the germline V gene are MNHEY and SMNVEV (reference sequence). The CDR3 length is 13 residues. This CDR3 is CASSLGGVYGYTF. In DNA form, the CDR3 reads TGTGCCAGCAGCTTAGGAGGGGTCTATGGCTACACCTTC.

This clone was observed a handful of times. The chain employs TRBV19 and TRBJ2-7, with 10 bases fitting TRBD2. With 2 bases clipped from V and 4 bases from J, the junction kept 20 bases outside the gene matches. The CDR3 sequence is 20 residues long. Germline V CDR1 and CDR2: LNHDA, SQIVND (reference sequence). CDR3 DNA sequence: TGTGCCAGTAGTATAAGCTCGGGTACAAGCGGGAGGGCCACCCAATACGAGCAGTACTTC. Its translation: CASSISSGTSGRATQYEQYF.

The chain employs TRBV6-1 and TRBJ2-5, with 13 bases that match TRBD2. The germline gives CDR1 MNHNS, CDR2 SASEGT. V shed 2 bases and J 7 bases; nucleotides not matched to a gene: 7. CDR3 length: 16 residues. The CDR3 sequence is CASSERLAGGPRTQYF. Written as DNA, the CDR3 is TGTGCCAGCAGTGAACGACTAGCGGGAGGCCCAAGGACCCAGTACTTC.

V gene TRBV7-9 combines with J gene TRBJ2-1; D gene uncertain. The germline V gene has CDR1 SEHNR and CDR2 FQNEAQ (reference sequence). The V end lost 2 bases, the J end lost 5 bases, and 7 bases lay between the germline ends. This CDR3 has 13 amino acids. For the CDR3, the DNA is TGTGCCAGCAGCTTAAGTAACAACAATGAGCAGTTCTTC. This gives the protein CASSLSNNNEQFF.

This clone was recorded a few times. This chain's CDR3 is CAARDATNEKLFF. CDR3 bases: TGTGCCGCCCGGGATGCAACTAATGAAAAACTGTTTTTT. This chain links TRBV6-5 with TRBJ1-4; D gene uncertain. Per germline, CDR1 MNHEY and CDR2 SVGAGI. Trimming shortened V by 11 bases and J by 0 bases, and 10 bases separated the two germline ends. CDR3 length: 13 residues.

The chain recombines TRBV13 with TRBJ2-5, with D maybe TRBD1 (5 bases). The J call could be wrong; TRBJ2-7 is a better fit for the DNA end. Germline CDR1 PRHDT, CDR2 FYEKMQ (reference sequence). The CDR3 runs to 13 residues. In DNA form, the CDR3 reads TGTGCCAGCAGCTCGACAGCTACCAACGAGCAGTACTTC. Translated: CASSSTATNEQYF.

This chain joins TRBV4-2 and TRBJ2-1; 8 bases line up with TRBD2. Looked up from germline, CDR1 is LGHNA and CDR2 is YNFKEQ. J gave up 8 bases and V 4 bases, and 13 bases lay outside the gene matches. CDR3 length: 16 residues. This CDR3 reads CASSPRDSGKGDEQFF. For the CDR3, the DNA is TGTGCCAGCAGCCCCCGGGATAGCGGGAAGGGGGATGAGCAGTTCTTC.

The chain joins TRBV14 to TRBJ1-2, with TRBD1 as a possible D gene (5 bases). Germline V lookup: CDR1 SGHDN, CDR2 FVKESK. Trimming stripped 1 base from V and 4 bases from J, with 7 bases between. The CDR3 is 13 residues long. CDR3 residues: CASSQGGGYGYTF. The CDR3 DNA reads TGTGCCAGCAGCCAAGGGGGCGGCTATGGCTACACCTTC.

This clone appeared a single time. The chain links TRBV2 to TRBJ2-2; 11 nucleotides line up with TRBD1. V was pared by 6 bases and J by 7 bases, with 7 bases of the junction left unmatched. CDR3 size: 15 residues. Per the germline V gene, CDR1 is SNHLY and CDR2 is FYNNEI. The CDR3 sequence: CASSQGQGVFGELFF. CDR3 DNA sequence: TGTGCCAGCAGCCAGGGACAGGGGGTGTTCGGGGAGCTGTTTTTT. Full variable domain (outside the CDR3, taken from reference TRBV2 and TRBJ2-2): EPEVTQTPSHQVTQMGQEVILRCVPISNHLYFYWYRQILGQKVEFLVSFYNNEISEKSEIFDDQFSVERPDGSNFTLKIRSTKLEDSAMYFCASSQGQGVFGELFFGEGSRLTVL.

V is TRBV30 and J is TRBJ2-2; possibly TRBD1 for D (5 bases). CDR1 is GTSNPN and CDR2 is SVGIG in the germline V gene (reference sequence). The V end was cut by 2 bases, the J end by 4 bases, with 8 bases between. There are 13 residues in the CDR3. The DNA of the CDR3 is TGTGCCTGGAGTACTGGGGCCACCGGGGAGCTGTTTTTT. This codes for CAWSTGATGELFF.

This chain links TRBV6-6 with TRBJ1-4; no clear D gene. The V end was cut by 6 bases, the J end by 4 bases, with 6 bases between. Germline CDR1 and CDR2: MNHNY and SVGAGI (reference sequence). This CDR3 has 12 residues. In nucleotides, the CDR3 is TGTGCCAGCAGACAGAATAATGAAAAACTGTTTTTT. Protein product: CASRQNNEKLFF.

This sequence joins TRBV5-4 and TRBJ2-7; 11 bases are a match to TRBD1. There are 15 residues in the CDR3. Looked up from germline, CDR1 is SGHNT and CDR2 is YYREEE (reference sequence). The V gene end was trimmed by 5 bases and the J gene end by 2 bases; junction bases not matched to a gene: 6. The CDR3 reads CASRKEGQGAYEQYF. The CDR3 region has the DNA TGTGCCAGCAGGAAGGAGGGACAGGGGGCCTACGAGCAGTACTTC. Looking up the rest from reference TRBV5-4 and TRBJ2-7 gives the full variable domain: ETGVTQSPTHLIKTRGQQVTLRCSSQSGHNTVSWYQQALGQGPQFIFQYYREEENGRGNFPPRFSGLQFPNYSSELNVNALELDDSALYLCASRKEGQGAYEQYFGPGTRLTVT.

The chain joins TRBV19 to TRBJ2-1; perhaps TRBD2 as D (5 bases). From germline, CDR1 is LNHDA and CDR2 SQIVND (reference sequence). V lost 1 base, J lost 6 bases, and 13 bases lay in between. The CDR3 runs to 15 residues. DNA of the CDR3: TGTGCCAGTAGTATAGGTGGGAGTGGGCGCAATGAGCAGTTCTTC. Protein sequence: CASSIGGSGRNEQFF.

The chain uses TRBV29-1 and TRBJ1-2, with 8 positions matching TRBD1. Unmatched junction bases numbered 17, after V lost 4 bases and J lost 7 bases. CDR3 length: 16 residues. In germline, CDR1 is SQVTM, CDR2 ANQGSEA. The CDR3 DNA follows: TGCAGCGTTGTTAATGTGACAGGGGAAGAGAACGGTGGCTACACCTTC. Amino acids: CSVVNVTGEENGGYTF.

The gene calls are TRBV7-6 and TRBJ2-3, with 8 bases aligning to TRBD2. Germline lookup yields CDR1 SGHVS and CDR2 FNYEAQ. Trimming cost V 6 bases and J 0 bases; bases outside gene matches: 11. CDR3 length: 17 amino acids. The CDR3 reads CASSPQLAEWSTDTQYF. The CDR3 coding sequence is TGTGCCAGCAGTCCCCAACTAGCGGAGTGGAGCACAGATACGCAGTATTTT. The whole variable domain, filled in from reference TRBV7-6 and TRBJ2-3, reads GAGVSQSPRYKVTKRGQDVALRCDPISGHVSLYWYRQALGQGPEFLTYFNYEAQQDKSGLPNDRFSAERPEGSISTLTIQRTEQRDSAMYRCASSPQLAEWSTDTQYFGPGTRLTVL.

This clone was found once. The chain joins TRBV7-3 to TRBJ2-3, with D possibly being TRBD1 (7 bases). This CDR3 is 15 amino acids long. Germline values: CDR1 SGHTA, CDR2 FQGTGA. Between the trimmed V and J ends, which lost 3 bases and 3 bases, there was a span of 13 bases. Here the CDR3 reads CASSLEGASTDTQYF. CDR3 DNA sequence: TGTGCCAGCAGCTTGGAGGGGGCGAGTACAGATACGCAGTATTTT.

The rearrangement uses TRBV6-5 and TRBJ2-5, with TRBD1 matching 9 bases. The DNA end lines up better with TRBJ2-7; the J call may be wrong. The CDR3 runs 14 residues. CDR1 MNHEY and CDR2 SVGAGI come from the germline V gene. The CDR3 sequence is CASSVTGGGGEQYF. The CDR3 coding sequence is TGTGCCAGCAGCGTAACAGGGGGCGGCGGCGAGCAGTACTTC.

The V gene is TRBV10-1, the J gene TRBJ2-7; 8 bases are a match to TRBD2. The CDR3 has 15 amino acids. The junction had 14 bases not matched to a gene; V was cut back by 3 bases and J by 10 bases. The germline V gene has CDR1 WNHNN and CDR2 SYGVQD (reference sequence). The CDR3 loop is CASSDRRAGVGDQYF. The CDR3 bases are TGCGCCAGCAGTGATCGCCGAGCGGGAGTGGGTGATCAGTACTTC.

V is TRBV6-5 and J is TRBJ2-1; TRBD1 agrees at 7 bases. From germline, CDR1 is MNHEY and CDR2 SVGAGI. V dropped 6 bases and J dropped 7; count of bases not matched to a gene: 9. The CDR3 has 14 amino acids. CDR3 region: CASRRATGSNEQFF. The CDR3 nucleotides read TGTGCCAGCAGACGTGCGACAGGGAGTAATGAGCAGTTCTTC.

The chain uses TRBV6-1 and TRBJ2-5, with TRBD1 matching 10 bases. Germline CDR1 and CDR2: MNHNS and SASEGT. With 4 bases clipped from V and 5 bases from J, the junction kept 7 bases outside the gene matches. This CDR3 has 15 residues. The CDR3 sequence is CASSVGTGVLETQYF. The CDR3 DNA is TGTGCCAGCAGTGTCGGGACAGGGGTGCTGGAGACCCAGTACTTC.

The chain joins TRBV30 to TRBJ2-7; possibly TRBD1 for D (5 bases). The V end was cut by 6 bases, the J end by 3 bases, with 12 bases between. The CDR3 extends over 12 amino acids. Germline lookup yields CDR1 GTSNPN and CDR2 SVGIG (reference sequence). The CDR3 nucleotides are TGTGCCTGTACCAGGGTCGACTACGAGCAGTACTTC. The encoded protein is CACTRVDYEQYF.

The gene calls are TRBV11-2 and TRBJ1-1, with a tentative D call TRBD1 (6 bases). The CDR3 loop spans 14 amino acids. Germline CDR1 reads SGHAT; CDR2 reads FQNNGV. V was cut by 5 bases and J by 0 bases, with 10 bases left in between. CDR3 region: CASSTDRVNTEAFF. The CDR3 nucleotides are TGTGCCAGCAGCACGGACAGAGTGAACACTGAAGCTTTCTTT.

The CDR3 spells CASSDSAGLSEQYF. The CDR3 nucleotides read TGCGCCAGCAGTGATAGTGCAGGCCTCAGCGAGCAGTACTTC. The genes are TRBV10-2 and TRBJ2-7; unclear D gene. Between the trimmed V and J ends, which lost 3 bases and 6 bases, there was a span of 15 bases. CDR1 and CDR2 from the germline V gene are WSHSY and SAAADI. This CDR3 is built from 14 residues.

The J gene is TRBJ1-1, the V gene TRBV6-1; D may be TRBD1 (5 bases). Germline CDR1 reads MNHNS; CDR2 reads SASEGT. The CDR3 is made up of 16 amino acids. V gave up 7 bases and J gave up 11 bases, with 29 bases separating them. The CDR3 sequence is CASIERGPGYGGLAFF. CDR3 in DNA: TGTGCCAGCATTGAGCGGGGACCAGGATACGGGGGTCTGGCTTTCTTT.

The V call is TRBV27, the J call TRBJ1-1, with 9 bases that match TRBD1. Germline CDR1 and CDR2: MNHEY and SMNVEV (reference sequence). V gave up 6 bases and J gave up 5 bases; unmatched junction bases: 13. The CDR3 consists of 16 residues. The CDR3 spells CASSSSPGQGGTEAFF. The CDR3 DNA sequence: TGTGCCAGCAGCTCTTCTCCGGGACAGGGAGGGACTGAAGCTTTCTTT.